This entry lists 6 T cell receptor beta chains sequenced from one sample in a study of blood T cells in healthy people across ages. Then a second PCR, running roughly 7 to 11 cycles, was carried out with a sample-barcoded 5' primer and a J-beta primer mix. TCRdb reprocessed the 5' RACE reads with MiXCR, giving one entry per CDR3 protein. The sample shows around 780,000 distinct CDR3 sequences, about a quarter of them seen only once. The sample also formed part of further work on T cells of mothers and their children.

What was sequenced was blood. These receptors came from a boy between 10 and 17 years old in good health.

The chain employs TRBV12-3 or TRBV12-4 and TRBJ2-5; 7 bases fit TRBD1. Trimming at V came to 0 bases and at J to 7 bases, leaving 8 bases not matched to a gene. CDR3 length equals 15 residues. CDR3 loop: CASSLAQQGLGTQYF. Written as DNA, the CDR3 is TGTGCCAGCAGTTTAGCGCAACAGGGGTTGGGGACCCAGTACTTC.

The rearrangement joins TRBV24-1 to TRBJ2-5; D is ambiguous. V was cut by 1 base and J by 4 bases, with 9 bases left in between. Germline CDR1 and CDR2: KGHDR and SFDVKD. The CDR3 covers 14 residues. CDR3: CATSDFGLGETQYF. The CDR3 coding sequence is TGTGCCACCAGTGATTTCGGGCTTGGAGAGACCCAGTACTTC.

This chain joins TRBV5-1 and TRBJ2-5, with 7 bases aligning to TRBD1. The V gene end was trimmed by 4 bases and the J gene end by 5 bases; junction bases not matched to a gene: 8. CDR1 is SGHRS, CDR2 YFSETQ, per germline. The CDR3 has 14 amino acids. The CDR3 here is CASSPGQQGETQYF. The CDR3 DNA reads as TGCGCCAGCAGCCCGGGACAGCAAGGGGAGACCCAGTACTTC.

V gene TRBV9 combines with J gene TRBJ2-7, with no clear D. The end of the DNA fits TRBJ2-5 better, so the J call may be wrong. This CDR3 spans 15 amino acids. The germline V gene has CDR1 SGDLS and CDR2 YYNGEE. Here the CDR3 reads CASSGTPVLEETQYF. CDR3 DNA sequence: TGTGCCAGCAGCGGAACCCCTGTGTTGGAAGAGACCCAGTACTTC.

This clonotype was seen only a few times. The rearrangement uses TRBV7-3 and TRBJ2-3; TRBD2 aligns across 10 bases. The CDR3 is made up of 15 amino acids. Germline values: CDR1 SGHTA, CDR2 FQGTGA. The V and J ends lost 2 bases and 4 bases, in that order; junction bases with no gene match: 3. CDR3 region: CASSLYSGGADTQYF. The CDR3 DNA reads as TGTGCCAGCAGCTTATACAGCGGGGGGGCAGATACGCAGTATTTT.

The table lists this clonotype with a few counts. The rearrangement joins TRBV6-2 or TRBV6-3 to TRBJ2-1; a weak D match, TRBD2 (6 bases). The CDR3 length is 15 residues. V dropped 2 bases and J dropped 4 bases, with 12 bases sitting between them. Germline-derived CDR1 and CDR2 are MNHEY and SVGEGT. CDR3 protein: CASSYGDSVYNEQFF. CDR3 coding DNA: TGTGCCAGCAGTTACGGGGACTCGGTTTACAATGAGCAGTTCTTC.